In its sample, the clone carrying this T cell receptor (beta chain) was seen a few times. What it binds is unknown. TCRdb re-analysed the 5' RACE reads in MiXCR, keeping a single row per CDR3 protein. The sample holds around 70,000 distinct CDR3 sequences, roughly 16% seen once. The source of the sample is a study of early T cells in non-severe SARS-CoV-2 infection. Study as a whole: The input, bulk RNA from unsorted whole blood, was sequenced, and chains were unpaired.

Study results and caveats: There was a bias toward anti-spike CD8 responses in VDJdb matching, which missed private and CD4 specificities.

V was pared by 5 bases and J by 2 bases, with 6 bases of the junction left unmatched. Germline V gene sequence: CDR1 SGHVS, CDR2 FNYEAQ. The CDR3 is 15 amino acids. The sequence was obtained from an adult who was a healthcare worker with PCR-confirmed SARS-CoV-2 infection or an uninfected control (not recorded which). Input material: whole blood. The chain couples TRBV7-6 to TRBJ2-1, with 7 bases aligning to TRBD1. The CDR3 protein is CASSHNRGTYNEQFF. CDR3 sequence (DNA): TGTGCCAGCAGCCATAACAGGGGAACCTACAATGAGCAGTTCTTC.